This note documents a single TCR beta chain sequence. What it binds is unknown. This entry is derived from a study of T cell responses to AZD1222 COVID-19 vaccine. Generated by immunoSEQ multiplex PCR, the TCRdb table keeps only in-frame clones and is missing some. The sample yields over 150,000 clones, around 90% seen once. This CDR3 comprises 13 residues. Germline V gives CDR1 MDHEN, CDR2 SYDVKM. Trimming took 3 bases from V and 4 from J, leaving 9 bases between them. The study's findings and limits: Among spike-specific TCRs, nearly half reportedly target unmutated variant regions. The sample set comprised mostly white British donors with more females, and clonal diversity was possibly underestimated. Only five or six individuals given AZD1222 were seropositive at baseline.

This TCR derives from an adult in good health. This specimen was peripheral blood, taken on day 0 of MenACWY control vaccination. This chain connects TRBV28 to TRBJ2-5; no clear D gene. The CDR3 region has the DNA TGTGCCAGCAGTTTGAACGAGCCAGAGACCCAGTACTTC. It specifies CASSLNEPETQYF. Full variable domain (outside the CDR3, taken from reference TRBV28 and TRBJ2-5): DVKVTQSSRYLVKRTGEKVFLECVQDMDHENMFWYRQDPGLGLRLIYFSYDVKMKEKGDIPEGYSVSREKKERFSLILESASTNQTSMYLCASSLNEPETQYFGPGTRLLVL.